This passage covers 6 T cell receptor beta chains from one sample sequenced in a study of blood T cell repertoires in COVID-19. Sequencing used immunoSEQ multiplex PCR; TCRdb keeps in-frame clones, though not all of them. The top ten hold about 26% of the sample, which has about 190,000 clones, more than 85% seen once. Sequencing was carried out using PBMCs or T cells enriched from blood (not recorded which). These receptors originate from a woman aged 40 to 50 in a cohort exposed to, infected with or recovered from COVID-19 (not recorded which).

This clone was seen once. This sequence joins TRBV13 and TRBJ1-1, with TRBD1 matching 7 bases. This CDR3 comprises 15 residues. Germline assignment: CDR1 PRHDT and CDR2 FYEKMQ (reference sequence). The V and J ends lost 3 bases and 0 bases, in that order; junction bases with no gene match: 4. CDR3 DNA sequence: TGTGCCAGCAGCTTGGGGACAGTAATGAACACTGAAGCTTTCTTT. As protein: CASSLGTVMNTEAFF.

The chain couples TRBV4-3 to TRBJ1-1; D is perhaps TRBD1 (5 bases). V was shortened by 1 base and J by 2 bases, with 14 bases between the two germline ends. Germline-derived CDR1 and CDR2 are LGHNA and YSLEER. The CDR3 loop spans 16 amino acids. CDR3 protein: CASSQGTTDSNTEAFF. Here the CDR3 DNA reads TGCGCCAGCAGCCAAGGGACGACAGACTCCAACACTGAAGCTTTCTTT.

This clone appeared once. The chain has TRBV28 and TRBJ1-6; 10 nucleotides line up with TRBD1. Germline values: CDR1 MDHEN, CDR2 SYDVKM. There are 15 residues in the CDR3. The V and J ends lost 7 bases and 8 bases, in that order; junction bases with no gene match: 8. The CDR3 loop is CASNSWGTGDSPLHF. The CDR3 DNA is TGTGCCAGCAACTCCTGGGGGACAGGGGATTCACCCCTCCACTTT.

CDR3 DNA: TGTGCCAGCTGCTCCGGGACAGGGTACTATGGCTACACCTTC. It translates to CASCSGTGYYGYTF. V gene TRBV5-4 combines with J gene TRBJ1-2; 9 bases align to TRBD1. This CDR3 spans 14 amino acids. J was trimmed by 3 bases and V by 7 bases; bases with no gene match: 7. Germline V gene lookup returns CDR1 SGHNT and CDR2 YYREEE (reference sequence).

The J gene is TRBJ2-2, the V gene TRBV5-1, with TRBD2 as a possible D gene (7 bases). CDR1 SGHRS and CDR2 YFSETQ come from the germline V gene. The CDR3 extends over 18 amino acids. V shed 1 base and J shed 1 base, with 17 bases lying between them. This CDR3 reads CASSLFSGGRGNTGELFF. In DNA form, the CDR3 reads TGCGCCAGCAGCTTGTTCTCCGGGGGGCGCGGGAACACCGGGGAGCTGTTTTTT.

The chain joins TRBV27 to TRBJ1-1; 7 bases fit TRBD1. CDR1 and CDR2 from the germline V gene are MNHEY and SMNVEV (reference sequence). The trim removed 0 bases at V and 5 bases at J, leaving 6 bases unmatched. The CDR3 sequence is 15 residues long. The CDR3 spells CASSLSKGASTEAFF. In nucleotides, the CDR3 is TGTGCCAGCAGTTTATCGAAGGGGGCAAGTACTGAAGCTTTCTTT.